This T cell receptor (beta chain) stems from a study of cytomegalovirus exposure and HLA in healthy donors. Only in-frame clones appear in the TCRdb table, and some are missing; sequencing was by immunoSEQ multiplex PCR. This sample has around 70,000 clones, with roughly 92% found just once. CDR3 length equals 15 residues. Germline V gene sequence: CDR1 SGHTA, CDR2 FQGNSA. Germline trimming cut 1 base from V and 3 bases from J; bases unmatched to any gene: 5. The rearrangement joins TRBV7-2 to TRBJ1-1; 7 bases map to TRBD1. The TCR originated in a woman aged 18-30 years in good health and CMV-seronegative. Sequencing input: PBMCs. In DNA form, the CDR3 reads TGTGCCAGCAGCTTAGGACAGGGTAGGCACACTGAAGCTTTCTTT. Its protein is CASSLGQGRHTEAFF.